This paragraph reports one T cell receptor beta chain. Its cognate antigen is unknown. Presence of unique molecular identifiers characterized the TCR beta cDNA libraries. The authors obtained roughly 550,000 cDNA molecules from around 0.96 to 9.9 million T cells. TCRdb independently ran MiXCR on the PCR reads; one entry per CDR3 protein. Here the sample spans just over 250,000 distinct CDR3 sequences, approximately 34% being singletons. The CDR3 is made up of 11 amino acids. From germline, CDR1 is DFQATT and CDR2 SNEGSKA (reference sequence). The data belong to a study of post-analysis software for immune sequencing data. Study-wide results and limits: A handful of TRBV segments appeared more often in patients than in controls, and TRBV5-6, TRBV5-1 and TRBV20-1 were among these. Those samples that were prepared in the same batch co-clustered strongly by F measure. Comparison with controls showed significantly lower normalized Chao1 diversity in multiple sclerosis patients.

Sequenced: blood. The chain has TRBV20-1 and TRBJ1-2, with D unclear. The TCR originated in a girl aged 5-17 years with multiple sclerosis. The CDR3 region has the DNA TGCAGGGCCCTTGGTGGGTATGGCTACACCTTC. Protein sequence: CRALGGYGYTF.